Shown below are 6 T cell receptor beta chains from a single sample sequenced in a study. From the 5' RACE reads, TCRdb called clonotypes with MiXCR, one entry per CDR3 protein. The table has some 57,000 distinct CDR3 sequences, 17% seen once. What was sequenced was naive CD4+ T cells sorted from blood. The subset denotes: naive CD4+ T cells, CD4+CD45RA+CD25-. The origin of the receptors is a female donor with breast cancer.

This clonotype has just a few counts. This rearrangement joins TRBV5-1 to TRBJ2-5, with a weak D call TRBD2 (5 bases). Trimming cost V 0 bases and J 5 bases, with 11 bases left between them. This CDR3 is built from 14 residues. Germline V CDR1 and CDR2: SGHRS, YFSETQ. The CDR3 loop reads CASSLGGIEETQYF. The CDR3 DNA sequence: TGCGCCAGCAGCTTGGGAGGGATAGAGGAGACCCAGTACTTC.

This chain uses TRBV11-2 with TRBJ1-1; D not certain. Trimming took 1 base from V and 7 from J, leaving 13 bases between them. Per germline, CDR1 SGHAT and CDR2 FQNNGV. This CDR3 contains 14 residues. DNA for the CDR3: TGTGCCAGCAGCTTAGGCGGCCCGAAAGGTGAAGCTTTCTTT. Protein sequence: CASSLGGPKGEAFF.

This clonotype was counted at least ten times. This chain uses TRBV7-6 with TRBJ2-1; TRBD1 agrees at 7 bases. The germline gives CDR1 SGHVS, CDR2 FNYEAQ. The CDR3 has 13 residues. The V segment lost 3 bases and the J segment 9 bases; nucleotides outside the gene matches: 5. This CDR3 reads CASSLTGSGEQFF. Here the CDR3 DNA reads TGTGCCAGCAGCTTGACAGGGTCGGGTGAGCAGTTCTTC.

The V and J genes are TRBV5-1 and TRBJ2-4, with TRBD1 identical over 7 bases. V shed 7 bases, J shed 6 bases, and the junction held 7 bases outside the gene matches. Germline V gives CDR1 SGHRS, CDR2 YFSETQ. This CDR3 region has 13 residues. CDR3 residues: CASRRDSRNIQYF. DNA for the CDR3: TGCGCCAGCCGTCGGGACAGCCGAAACATTCAGTACTTC. Using reference TRBV5-1 and TRBJ2-4 for the parts outside the CDR3, the full variable domain is KAGVTQTPRYLIKTRGQQVTLSCSPISGHRSVSWYQQTPGQGLQFLFEYFSETQRNKGNFPGRFSGRQFSNSRSEMNVSTLELGDSALYLCASRRDSRNIQYFGAGTRLSVL.

This clonotype has a single count. Being one base from a much bigger clone, this may be a read error. The J gene is TRBJ2-1, the V gene TRBV7-3, with 9 bases that match TRBD1. This CDR3 has 14 amino acids. The germline V gene encodes CDR1 SGHTA and CDR2 FQGTGA. CDR3 amino acids: CASGQLGQGNVGVF. In DNA, the CDR3 is TGTGCTAGTGGTCAACTGGGACAGGGTAATGTCGGAGTCTTC.

Comment on this clonotype: At one end, the junction sequence differs from germline, possibly due to a read error. This chain connects TRBV12-3 or TRBV12-4 to TRBJ2-3; 9 bases fit TRBD2. The CDR3 extends over 15 amino acids. CDR3 DNA sequence: TGTGCCAGCAGACCCTATAGCGGGAGCCCAGATGCGCAGTATTTT. Translated, it gives CASRPYSGSPDAQYF.